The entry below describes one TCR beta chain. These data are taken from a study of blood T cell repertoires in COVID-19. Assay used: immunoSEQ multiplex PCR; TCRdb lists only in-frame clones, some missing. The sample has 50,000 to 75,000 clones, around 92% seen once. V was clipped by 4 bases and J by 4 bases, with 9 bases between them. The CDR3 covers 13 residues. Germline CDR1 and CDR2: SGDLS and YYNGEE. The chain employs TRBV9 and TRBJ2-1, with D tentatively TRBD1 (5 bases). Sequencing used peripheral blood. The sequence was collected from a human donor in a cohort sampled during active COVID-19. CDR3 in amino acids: CASSTRQYNEQFF. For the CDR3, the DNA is TGTGCCAGCAGCACCCGACAGTACAATGAGCAGTTCTTC. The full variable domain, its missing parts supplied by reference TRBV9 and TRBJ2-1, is DSGVTQTPKHLITATGQRVTLRCSPRSGDLSVYWYQQSLDQGLQFLIQYYNGEERAKGNILERFSAQQFPDLHSELNLSSLELGDSALYFCASSTRQYNEQFFGPGTRLTVL.